This TCR beta chain was obtained from a study of blood T cell repertoires in COVID-19. Overall study context: Samples representing acute and convalescent COVID-19 were sourced from the United States, Italy and Spain. The cDNA or gDNA used as material had been derived from T cells, B-cell-depleted T cells, or PBMCs.

The authors' processing: Amplification from reference gene primers served as the basis for estimated nucleated cell counts. Some clones are missing from TCRdb's copy, which holds only in-frame ones; the method was immunoSEQ multiplex PCR. V and J calls and clone size are as listed in that table; D and trimming were resolved from the DNA. In the table there are about 160,000 clones, 70% to 90% of which are singletons. The CDR3 spans 14 residues. Germline V gene sequence: CDR1 GTSNPN, CDR2 SVGIG (reference sequence). V shed 6 bases and J shed 5 bases, with 20 bases lying between them. The specimen sequenced was peripheral blood. V gene TRBV30 combines with J gene TRBJ2-7; TRBD1 might be the D (6 bases). The receptor comes from a man aged 35 to 55 with acute or convalescent COVID-19. In DNA form, the CDR3 reads TGTGCCTGCAATACAGGGCCCGTATTTGACGAGCAGTACTTC. Translation: CACNTGPVFDEQYF. Complete variable domain (other parts from reference TRBV30 and TRBJ2-7): SQTIHQWPATLVQPVGSPLSLECTVEGTSNPNLYWYRQAAGRGLQLLFYSVGIGQISSEVPQNLSASRPQDRQFILSSKKLLLSDSGFYLCACNTGPVFDEQYFGPGTRLTVT.